The entry below describes one T cell receptor (beta chain). V was shortened by 3 bases and J by 5 bases, with 7 bases between the two germline ends. CDR1 and CDR2 (germline): MNHNS, SASEGT. This CDR3 has 12 residues. The data belong to a study of blood T cell repertoires in COVID-19. The wider study: Samples representing acute and convalescent COVID-19 were sourced from the United States, Italy and Spain.

Original handling: Amplification of reference gene primers was used by the study to estimate nucleated cell counts. The table came from immunoSEQ multiplex PCR; TCRdb's copy has only in-frame clones and leaves some out. V, J and clone size derive from that table, while D and trimming were established from the DNA sequence. The sample records approximately 94,000 clones, 75% to 95% being singletons. The chain carries TRBV6-1 and TRBJ2-5; D gene unclear. Sequenced input: peripheral blood. The clonotype comes from a woman aged 50 to 60 in a cohort sampled during active COVID-19. CDR3 bases: TGTGCCAGCAGTGAGAGATGGGAGACCCAGTACTTC. This codes for CASSERWETQYF.